The clone carrying this TCR beta chain has ten or more counts. The authors amplified TCR beta CDR3 regions from RNA transcripts. Amplification began with first-round RT-PCR using HTBI primers, then second-round multiplex PCR was performed. TCRdb reanalysed the multiplex PCR reads using MiXCR and keeps one entry per CDR3 protein. This repertoire shows about 400,000 distinct CDR3 sequences, approximately 20% found once; its top ten account for approximately 1.4%. The data originate from a study of Graves' ophthalmopathy and Graves' hyperthyroidism. Sequenced: peripheral blood. This TCR came from a young woman with Graves' ophthalmopathy.

Written as DNA, the CDR3 is TGTGCCAGCAGTGAACAGGGCCCTAATTCACCCCTCCACTTT. This gives the protein CASSEQGPNSPLHF. The chain has TRBV2 and TRBJ1-6, with D perhaps TRBD1 (5 bases). This CDR3 contains 14 residues. The V end lost 2 bases, the J end lost 6 bases, and 8 bases lay between the germline ends. Germline values: CDR1 SNHLY, CDR2 FYNNEI. The full variable domain, with the rest looked up from reference TRBV2 and TRBJ1-6, is EPEVTQTPSHQVTQMGQEVILRCVPISNHLYFYWYRQILGQKVEFLVSFYNNEISEKSEIFDDQFSVERPDGSNFTLKIRSTKLEDSAMYFCASSEQGPNSPLHFGNGTRLTVT.